This TCR beta chain was obtained from a study of T cells in Graves' hyperthyroidism and ophthalmopathy. Study-wide results and limits: Ophthalmopathy prediction by the model preceded onset by a median approximately 5.9 months. The authors' 13 V-J model separated ophthalmopathy from stable hyperthyroidism.

Uncontrolled infection, other autoimmune disease, pregnancy or lactation disqualified patients from enrolment. Diagnoses rested on clinical symptoms, serum thyroxine and TRAb, thyroid ultrasound and orbital computed tomography. To note about this clonotype: Its antigen is not identified.

TCR beta CDR3 sequences were amplified from RNA transcripts. Carried out on the TCR CDR3, a first-round RT-PCR used the HTBI primer set. TCRdb reprocessed the multiplex PCR reads with MiXCR, giving one entry per CDR3 protein. The sample holds over 650,000 distinct CDR3 sequences; 45% are singletons and the top ten take 7% to 7.5%. The ends were cut back, 2 bases at V and 4 bases at J, with 6 bases in the middle. Per the germline V gene, CDR1 is LNHNV and CDR2 is YYDKDF (reference sequence). CDR3 length equals 14 residues. The specimen was peripheral blood or thyroid tissue (not recorded which). The sequence came from an adult man with Graves' disease, either hyperthyroidism or ophthalmopathy (not recorded which). The rearrangement links TRBV15 to TRBJ2-6; D not certain. The CDR3 nucleotides read TGTGCCACCAGCAGACTGTCGGGGGCCAACGTCCTGACTTTC. Protein: CATSRLSGANVLTF.